This TCR beta chain was sequenced during a study of post-analysis software for immune sequencing data. General observations from the study: Patients used several TRBV segments, including TRBV5-6, TRBV5-1 and TRBV20-1, more often than controls.

There are 16 residues in the CDR3. The V gene end was trimmed by 0 bases and the J gene end by 9 bases; junction bases not matched to a gene: 6. From germline, CDR1 is LNHNV and CDR2 YYDKDF (reference sequence). Turning to this clonotype: As yet, its antigen is unknown.

Tagging with unique molecular identifiers was a feature of the TCR beta cDNA libraries. Using its own MiXCR run on the PCR reads, TCRdb lists one record per CDR3 protein. This sample carries 700,000 to 900,000 distinct CDR3 sequences, around 42% of them seen once, and the ten largest clones take around 4.7%. The sequence was obtained from a girl under 18 with multiple sclerosis. The sample comprised blood. V usage is TRBV15 and J usage is TRBJ2-1, with 12 bases aligning to TRBD1. This CDR3 is CATSRDQGQGASEQFF. Written as DNA, the CDR3 is TGTGCCACCAGCAGAGATCAGGGACAGGGGGCGAGTGAGCAGTTCTTC.